The 20 T cell receptor beta chains below come from one sample, sequenced in a study of beta chain features in type 1 diabetes. Sequenced material consisted of expressed TCRB transcripts (all of the isolated RNA was reverse transcribed). Profiled with immunoSEQ multiplex PCR; TCRdb holds only in-frame clones, not every one. The sample carries 160,000 or so clones, around 10% recorded once. The sequenced sample was central memory CD4+ T cells from blood. These receptors were taken from a man aged 18 to 30 in good health.

The gene calls are TRBV5-1 and TRBJ1-2; D is uncertain. Per germline, CDR1 SGHRS and CDR2 YFSETQ. The CDR3 totals 13 residues. Trimming took 0 bases from V and 2 from J, leaving 5 bases between them. The CDR3 protein is CASSLGQNYGYTF. The CDR3 DNA reads as TGCGCCAGCAGCTTGGGACAAAACTATGGCTACACCTTC.

The sample holds a few counts of this clone. The same CDR3 also results from other DNA sequences found in this sample. The rearrangement uses TRBV15 and TRBJ2-5, with 8 bases lining up with TRBD2. Looked up from germline, CDR1 is LNHNV and CDR2 is YYDKDF (reference sequence). V shed 4 bases, J shed 5 bases, and the junction held 6 bases outside the gene matches. This CDR3 comprises 14 residues. The CDR3 protein is CATSTRGGSETQYF. The CDR3 DNA reads as TGTGCCACCAGCACCCGGGGGGGCAGCGAGACCCAGTACTTC.

The chain uses TRBV30 and TRBJ1-5; 8 bases map to TRBD1. This CDR3 comprises 14 residues. V dropped 3 bases and J dropped 6; count of bases not matched to a gene: 7. Germline V lookup: CDR1 GTSNPN, CDR2 SVGIG (reference sequence). The CDR3 DNA follows: TGTGCCTGGAGCCCGGGACAGGTTGGTCAGCCCCAGCATTTT. It yields the protein CAWSPGQVGQPQHF.

This clone has a count of ten or more. The chain joins TRBV30 to TRBJ1-6; 7 bases are shared with TRBD1. Looked up from germline, CDR1 is GTSNPN and CDR2 is SVGIG (reference sequence). The CDR3 is made up of 14 amino acids. With 1 base clipped from V and 4 bases from J, the junction kept 1 base outside the gene matches. CDR3 in amino acids: CAWSGGQYNSPLHF. DNA of the CDR3: TGTGCCTGGAGTGGGGGACAGTATAATTCACCCCTCCACTTT.

This clone was picked up a small number of times. The V call is TRBV5-1, the J call TRBJ2-7; 7 bases are shared with TRBD1. Germline V gives CDR1 SGHRS, CDR2 YFSETQ. This CDR3 spans 15 amino acids. With 0 bases clipped from V and 5 bases from J, the junction kept 8 bases outside the gene matches. CDR3 amino acids: CASSLGRGGGHEQYF. The DNA for the CDR3 is TGCGCCAGCAGCTTGGGTCGAGGGGGCGGCCACGAGCAGTACTTC.

In its sample, this clone was seen a few times. The chain uses TRBV29-1 and TRBJ2-7; a weak D match, TRBD1 (6 bases). V shed 6 bases and J shed 1 base, with 10 bases lying between them. CDR3 size: 12 residues. CDR1 SQVTM and CDR2 ANQGSEA come from the germline V gene. CDR3 amino acids: CSVKDSSYEQYF. The CDR3 DNA follows: TGCAGCGTGAAGGACAGTTCCTACGAGCAGTACTTC.

This clone was seen more than once but under ten times. The J gene is TRBJ2-7, the V gene TRBV7-6; 13 nucleotides match TRBD2. V was pared by 1 base and J by 2 bases, with 2 bases of the junction left unmatched. Germline V gene data show CDR1 as SGHVS and CDR2 as FNYEAQ. The CDR3 extends over 16 amino acids. CDR3 nucleotides: TGTGCCAGCAGCTTAGGAGGGACTAGCGGGGCCTACGAGCAGTACTTC. Translating gives CASSLGGTSGAYEQYF.

This clone was detected a few times. The J gene is TRBJ2-5, the V gene TRBV7-6; 9 bases line up with TRBD2. This CDR3 has 16 residues. Germline V CDR1 and CDR2: SGHVS, FNYEAQ. Unmatched junction bases numbered 15, after V lost 4 bases and J lost 9 bases. The chain's CDR3 is CASSSNHRAGGDAQYF. The CDR3 DNA reads TGTGCCAGCAGCTCTAACCACCGAGCGGGAGGAGATGCCCAGTACTTC.

The V call is TRBV5-6, the J call TRBJ2-5, with unresolved D. The CDR3 totals 11 residues. Germline values: CDR1 SGHDT, CDR2 YYEEEE. V lost 7 bases and J 5 bases, leaving 9 bases between the germline ends. The CDR3 here is CASGVRETQYF. CDR3 in DNA: TGTGCCAGCGGGGTCCGTGAGACCCAGTACTTC.

This clone showed up many times. The chain joins TRBV15 to TRBJ1-1; D unresolved. The CDR3 has 15 amino acids. Between the trimmed V and J ends, which lost 4 bases and 1 base, there was a span of 13 bases. The germline V gene has CDR1 LNHNV and CDR2 YYDKDF (reference sequence). CDR3: CATSTGTSGNTEAFF. The DNA of the CDR3 is TGTGCCACCAGCACTGGAACTTCTGGGAACACTGAAGCTTTCTTT.

This clone occurred a few times. This chain links TRBV5-1 with TRBJ2-3, with D possibly matching TRBD1 (7 bases). The CDR3 runs 14 residues. V dropped 6 bases and J dropped 6 bases, with 17 bases sitting between them. Germline lookup yields CDR1 SGHRS and CDR2 YFSETQ. Written as DNA, the CDR3 is TGCGCCAGCACCCGGGACGGAGGGGGCGATACGCAGTATTTT. Its translation is CASTRDGGGDTQYF.

This clone was recorded a few times. The rearrangement uses TRBV9 and TRBJ2-1; D not resolved. Germline V gene sequence: CDR1 SGDLS, CDR2 YYNGEE. The CDR3 is 14 amino acids. V lost 0 bases and J 6 bases, leaving 10 bases between the germline ends. This CDR3 reads CASSVDHRPNEQFF. The DNA for the CDR3 is TGTGCCAGCAGCGTAGACCACCGACCCAATGAGCAGTTCTTC.

This clone was observed a few times. At one end, the junction sequence differs from germline, possibly due to a read error. V and J are TRBV9 and TRBJ2-3; 12 positions match TRBD2. CDR1 and CDR2 (germline): SGDLS, YYNGEE. This CDR3 has 15 residues. As DNA, the CDR3 is TGTGCCAGCAGAGTAGGACTAGCGGGAACAGATACGCAGTATTTT. This encodes CASRVGLAGTDTQYF.

The V call is TRBV6-1, the J call TRBJ1-6; 7 bases are a match to TRBD1. The germline V gene encodes CDR1 MNHNS and CDR2 SASEGT. The junction had 4 bases not matched to a gene; V was cut back by 6 bases and J by 5 bases. This CDR3 region has 14 residues. The CDR3: CASSSGTDNSPLHF. The CDR3 nucleotides read TGTGCCAGCAGCTCCGGGACAGATAATTCACCCCTCCACTTT.

The chain links TRBV5-1 to TRBJ2-3; 7 bases are a match to TRBD2. The CDR3 runs to 16 residues. V was pared by 3 bases and J by 0 bases, with 7 bases of the junction left unmatched. Germline lookup yields CDR1 SGHRS and CDR2 YFSETQ. The CDR3 DNA sequence: TGCGCCAGCAGCTCTACTAGCGCCTCTAGCACAGATACGCAGTATTTT. As protein: CASSSTSASSTDTQYF.

This clone was detected only a few times. The chain has TRBV7-2 and TRBJ2-5, with a tentative D call TRBD2 (6 bases). V lost 4 bases and J lost 5, with 17 bases in between. The germline V gene has CDR1 SGHTA and CDR2 FQGNSA. CDR3 length equals 15 residues. The CDR3 nucleotides are TGTGCCAGCAGCTCCCCCACCACTAGCCGGGAGACCCAGTACTTC. As protein: CASSSPTTSRETQYF. Based on the CDR3 plus reference TRBV7-2 and TRBJ2-5, the full variable domain is GAGVSQSPSNKVTEKGKDVELRCDPISGHTALYWYRQSLGQGLEFLIYFQGNSAPDKSGLPSDRFSAERTGGSVSTLTIQRTQQEDSAVYLCASSSPTTSRETQYFGPGTRLLVL.

The V call is TRBV18, the J call TRBJ2-2, with 8 positions matching TRBD1. This CDR3 has 15 amino acids. From germline, CDR1 is KGHSH and CDR2 LQKENI. The V and J ends lost 3 bases and 6 bases, in that order; junction bases with no gene match: 6. CDR3: CASSPGTGNSGELFF. The CDR3 DNA is TGTGCCAGCTCACCCGGGACAGGCAATTCCGGGGAGCTGTTTTTT. The variable domain in full, with the rest retrieved from reference TRBV18 and TRBJ2-2, is NAGVMQNPRHLVRRRGQEARLRCSPMKGHSHVYWYRQLPEEGLKFMVYLQKENIIDESGMPKERFSAEFPKEGPSILRIQQVVRGDSAAYFCASSPGTGNSGELFFGEGSRLTVL.

This clone has only a few counts. The chain employs TRBV4-2 and TRBJ1-6, with unresolved D. CDR3 length equals 15 residues. Per germline, CDR1 LGHNA and CDR2 YNFKEQ. The V gene lost 1 base and the J gene lost 8 bases, with 12 bases spanning the gap. CDR3 amino acids: CASSQVEVRDSPLHF. CDR3 sequence (DNA): TGTGCCAGCAGCCAAGTGGAGGTCCGCGATTCACCCCTCCACTTT.

The chain carries TRBV2 and TRBJ2-7, with 10 bases aligning to TRBD1. The germline CDR1 and CDR2 sequences are SNHLY and FYNNEI. V was pared by 6 bases and J by 2 bases, with 4 bases of the junction left unmatched. This CDR3 region has 14 residues. CDR3 in amino acids: CASRGGQGAYEQYF. Written as DNA, the CDR3 is TGTGCCAGCAGGGGAGGACAGGGGGCCTACGAGCAGTACTTC. The full variable domain, rest sourced from reference TRBV2 and TRBJ2-7, is EPEVTQTPSHQVTQMGQEVILRCVPISNHLYFYWYRQILGQKVEFLVSFYNNEISEKSEIFDDQFSVERPDGSNFTLKIRSTKLEDSAMYFCASRGGQGAYEQYFGPGTRLTVT.

Only a few counts were recorded for this clone. The V and J genes are TRBV30 and TRBJ2-1; D is unclear. The length of the CDR3 is 12 residues. Germline CDR1 and CDR2: GTSNPN and SVGIG (reference sequence). With 6 bases removed from V and 8 bases from J, the gap between germline ends came to 14 bases. The CDR3: CACLKSSHEQFF. The DNA for the CDR3 is TGTGCCTGCTTAAAGTCAAGCCATGAGCAGTTCTTC.